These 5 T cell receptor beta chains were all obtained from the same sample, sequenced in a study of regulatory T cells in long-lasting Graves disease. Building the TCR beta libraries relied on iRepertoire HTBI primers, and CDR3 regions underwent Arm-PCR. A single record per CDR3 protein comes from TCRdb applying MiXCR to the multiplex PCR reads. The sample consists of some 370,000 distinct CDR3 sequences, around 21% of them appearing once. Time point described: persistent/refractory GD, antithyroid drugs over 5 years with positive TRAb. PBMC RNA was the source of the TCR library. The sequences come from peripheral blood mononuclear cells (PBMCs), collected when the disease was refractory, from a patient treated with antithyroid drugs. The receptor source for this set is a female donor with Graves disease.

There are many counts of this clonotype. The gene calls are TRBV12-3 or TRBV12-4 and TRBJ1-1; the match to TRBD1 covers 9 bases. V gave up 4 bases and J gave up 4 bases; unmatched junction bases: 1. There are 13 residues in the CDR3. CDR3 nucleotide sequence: TGTGCCAGCAGTTCGACAGGGGGCACTGAAGCTTTCTTT. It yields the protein CASSSTGGTEAFF.

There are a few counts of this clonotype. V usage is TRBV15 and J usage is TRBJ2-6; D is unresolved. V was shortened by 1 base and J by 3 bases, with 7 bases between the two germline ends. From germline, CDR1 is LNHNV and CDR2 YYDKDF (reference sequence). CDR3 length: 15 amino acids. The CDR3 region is CATSRGHLGANVLTF. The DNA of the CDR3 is TGTGCCACCAGCAGAGGTCACCTTGGGGCCAACGTCCTGACTTTC.

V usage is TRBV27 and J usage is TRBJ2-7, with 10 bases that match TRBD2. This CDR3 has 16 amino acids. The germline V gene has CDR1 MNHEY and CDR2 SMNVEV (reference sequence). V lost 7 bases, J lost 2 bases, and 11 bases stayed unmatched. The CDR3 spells CASTYTLGTSAYEQYF. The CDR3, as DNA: TGTGCCAGCACGTATACGCTGGGGACTAGCGCCTACGAGCAGTACTTC.

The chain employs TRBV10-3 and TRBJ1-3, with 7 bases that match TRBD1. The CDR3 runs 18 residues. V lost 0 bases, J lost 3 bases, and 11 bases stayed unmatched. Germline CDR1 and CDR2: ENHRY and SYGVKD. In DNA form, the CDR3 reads TGTGCCATCAGTGAGTCGGGAGGGGGCAGGACTCTTGGAAACACCATATATTTT. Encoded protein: CAISESGGGRTLGNTIYF.

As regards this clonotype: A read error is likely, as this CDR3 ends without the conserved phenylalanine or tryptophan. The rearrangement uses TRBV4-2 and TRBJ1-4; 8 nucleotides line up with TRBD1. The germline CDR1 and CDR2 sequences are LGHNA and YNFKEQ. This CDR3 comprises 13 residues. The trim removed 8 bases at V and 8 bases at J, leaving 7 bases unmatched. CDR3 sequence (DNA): TGTGCCAGCGCTGACAGGGGCAGAGAAAAACTGTTTCTT. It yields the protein CASADRGREKLFL.